These 31 T cell receptor beta chains came from one sample sequenced in a study of blood T cell repertoires in COVID-19. Only in-frame clones appear in the TCRdb table, and some are missing; sequencing was by immunoSEQ multiplex PCR. Among under 200,000 clones listed, approximately 86% were seen once. The source material was peripheral blood. These TCRs come from a man aged 55 to 70 with acute or convalescent COVID-19.

V usage is TRBV2 and J usage is TRBJ2-7; D possibly corresponds to TRBD1 (5 bases). This CDR3 region has 14 residues. The germline V gene has CDR1 SNHLY and CDR2 FYNNEI. V was shortened by 4 bases and J by 3 bases, with 13 bases between the two germline ends. CDR3 DNA sequence: TGTGCCAGCAGTGTAGGGGATCGCGGCTACGAGCAGTACTTC. Translation: CASSVGDRGYEQYF.

V gene TRBV2 combines with J gene TRBJ2-3; 11 nucleotides line up with TRBD1. V lost 6 bases, J lost 4 bases, and 0 bases stayed unmatched. CDR1 SNHLY and CDR2 FYNNEI come from the germline V gene. This CDR3 comprises 13 residues. CDR3 sequence: CASRDRGPDTQYF. In DNA, the CDR3 is TGTGCCAGCAGGGACAGGGGGCCAGATACGCAGTATTTT.

V usage is TRBV5-4 and J usage is TRBJ1-4, with D perhaps TRBD1 (5 bases). V was clipped by 4 bases and J by 6 bases, with 16 bases between them. The CDR3 runs to 15 residues. CDR1 is SGHNT and CDR2 is YYREEE in the germline V gene (reference sequence). The chain's CDR3 is CASSPGASGDEKLFF. CDR3 bases: TGTGCCAGCAGCCCTGGCGCTTCGGGGGATGAAAAACTGTTTTTT.

V gene TRBV18 combines with J gene TRBJ1-6; D not resolved. V gave up 2 bases and J gave up 2 bases, with 7 bases separating them. The germline V gene has CDR1 KGHSH and CDR2 LQKENI. This CDR3 comprises 15 residues. CDR3 DNA: TGTGCCAGCTCACCAGGAGTAGCCTATAATTCACCCCTCCACTTT. Amino acids: CASSPGVAYNSPLHF.

The V gene is TRBV27, the J gene TRBJ2-1; 9 bases are shared with TRBD2. Losses at the gene ends were 8 bases for V and 3 bases for J; bases not matched to a gene: 11. The CDR3 has 16 residues. Germline V CDR1 and CDR2: MNHEY, SMNVEV (reference sequence). CDR3 amino acids: CASLQRGRARYNEQFF. In DNA form, the CDR3 reads TGTGCCAGCCTCCAACGCGGGAGGGCCCGCTACAATGAGCAGTTCTTC.

V is TRBV7-9 and J is TRBJ1-1; 11 bases are shared with TRBD1. CDR3 length equals 15 residues. Trimming at V came to 5 bases and at J to 5 bases, leaving 7 bases not matched to a gene. Per the germline V gene, CDR1 is SEHNR and CDR2 is FQNEAQ (reference sequence). CDR3 DNA: TGTGCCAGCAGCGTAGACCGGGACAGGGGGACTGAAGCTTTCTTT. Translation gives CASSVDRDRGTEAFF.

The chain combines TRBV4-1 with TRBJ2-5; D is uncertain. CDR1 is MGHRA, CDR2 YSYEKL, per germline. This CDR3 comprises 16 residues. Trimming pared 1 base from V and 0 bases from J, leaving 12 bases between. For the CDR3, the DNA is TGCGCCAGCAGCCAAGTATCAGCGACCCACCAAGAGACCCAGTACTTC. Amino acids: CASSQVSATHQETQYF.

V usage is TRBV9 and J usage is TRBJ2-5, with TRBD2 identical over 8 bases. V was pared by 6 bases and J by 5 bases, with 12 bases of the junction left unmatched. CDR3 size: 15 residues. CDR1 SGDLS and CDR2 YYNGEE come from the germline V gene. CDR3 sequence reads: CASTLAGTQGETQYF. CDR3 coding DNA: TGTGCCAGCACCTTAGCGGGAACCCAAGGGGAGACCCAGTACTTC.

This clone was counted a few times. J is TRBJ2-3 and V is TRBV4-1; 10 bases are a match to TRBD2. This CDR3 comprises 17 residues. CDR1 is MGHRA, CDR2 YSYEKL, per germline. V gave up 2 bases and J gave up 2 bases; unmatched junction bases: 7. For the CDR3, the DNA is TGCGCCAGCAGCCAACCTCTAGCGGGAGTAGACACAGATACGCAGTATTTT. It specifies CASSQPLAGVDTDTQYF.

This rearrangement joins TRBV28 to TRBJ1-2; TRBD1 agrees at 11 bases. This CDR3 has 17 residues. Germline CDR1 and CDR2: MDHEN and SYDVKM. Germline trimming cut 2 bases from V and 2 bases from J; bases unmatched to any gene: 7. Here the CDR3 DNA reads TGTGCCAGCAGTTTACGCGGACAGGGGGCCTGGAACTATGGCTACACCTTC. This encodes CASSLRGQGAWNYGYTF.

This chain uses TRBV6-4 with TRBJ1-2; D unresolved. CDR1 is MRHNA, CDR2 SNTAGT, per germline. V was shortened by 2 bases and J by 0 bases, with 4 bases between the two germline ends. CDR3 length equals 13 residues. CDR3 sequence: CASSDGPNYGYTF. The DNA for the CDR3 is TGTGCCAGCAGTGACGGGCCTAACTATGGCTACACCTTC.

This chain joins TRBV11-2 and TRBJ1-5, with D possibly matching TRBD1 (5 bases). From germline, CDR1 is SGHAT and CDR2 FQNNGV. With 4 bases removed from V and 5 bases from J, the gap between germline ends came to 12 bases. The CDR3 is made up of 14 amino acids. The CDR3 nucleotides are TGTGCCAGCAGCTCTAGAACAGGTGATCAGCCCCAGCATTTT. This codes for CASSSRTGDQPQHF. Complete variable domain (other parts from reference TRBV11-2 and TRBJ1-5): EAGVAQSPRYKIIEKRQSVAFWCNPISGHATLYWYQQILGQGPKLLIQFQNNGVVDDSQLPKDRFSAERLKGVDSTLKIQPAKLEDSAVYLCASSSRTGDQPQHFGDGTRLSIL.

This clone was recorded once. The CDR3 protein is CASSGGSGRAWNIQYF. CDR3 nucleotides: TGTGCCAGCAGTGGAGGTAGCGGGAGGGCCTGGAACATTCAGTACTTC. V usage is TRBV25-1 and J usage is TRBJ2-4; 11 bases are a match to TRBD2. The CDR3 is 16 amino acids. From germline, CDR1 is MGHDK and CDR2 SYGVNS. Trimming cost V 4 bases and J 7 bases; bases outside gene matches: 9.

The V call is TRBV27, the J call TRBJ1-6, with TRBD1 matching over 7 bases. CDR3 length: 15 amino acids. CDR1 is MNHEY and CDR2 is SMNVEV in the germline V gene (reference sequence). With V trimmed by 9 bases and J by 2 bases, 7 bases remained unmatched. DNA of the CDR3: TGTGCCAGTAAGGACAGGCGGGCCTATAATTCACCCCTCCACTTT. This sequence encodes CASKDRRAYNSPLHF.

This chain connects TRBV5-1 to TRBJ1-6; D unclear. V lost 4 bases, J lost 6 bases, and 14 bases lay in between. The CDR3 is 15 residues long. From germline, CDR1 is SGHRS and CDR2 YFSETQ. CDR3 residues: CASSLVGDRNSPLHF. CDR3 nucleotide sequence: TGCGCCAGCAGCCTTGTCGGGGATCGTAATTCACCCCTCCACTTT.

V is TRBV5-1 and J is TRBJ1-2, with no clear D. The CDR3 length is 12 residues. Germline values: CDR1 SGHRS, CDR2 YFSETQ. V lost 3 bases and J 3 bases, leaving 6 bases between the germline ends. The CDR3 protein is CASSWGDYGYTF. The CDR3 DNA sequence: TGCGCCAGCAGCTGGGGAGACTATGGCTACACCTTC.

The chain couples TRBV2 to TRBJ2-7, with 7 bases aligning to TRBD1. Per the germline V gene, CDR1 is SNHLY and CDR2 is FYNNEI. The CDR3 runs to 12 residues. After removal of 8 bases from V and 6 bases from J, the junction contained 7 bases not matched to a gene. CDR3 sequence: CASSQNRGEQYF. DNA of the CDR3: TGTGCCAGCTCGCAGAACAGGGGCGAGCAGTACTTC.

The chain employs TRBV30 and TRBJ1-1; 7 nucleotides agree with TRBD1. With V trimmed by 4 bases and J by 2 bases, 7 bases remained unmatched. Germline CDR1 and CDR2: GTSNPN and SVGIG (reference sequence). There are 14 residues in the CDR3. CDR3 nucleotides: TGTGCCTGGACCACAGGGGCCGTAAACACTGAAGCTTTCTTT. Protein: CAWTTGAVNTEAFF.

The V gene is TRBV28, the J gene TRBJ2-3; the D is unclear. The CDR3 spans 12 residues. The V gene's germline CDR1 is MDHEN and CDR2 SYDVKM. Trimming removed 5 bases at V and 2 bases at J, with 5 bases between. Here the CDR3 reads CASSTYTDTQYF. CDR3 DNA sequence: TGTGCCAGCAGTACTTACACAGATACGCAGTATTTT.

The genes are TRBV9 and TRBJ1-4, with 7 bases matching TRBD1. The germline V gene encodes CDR1 SGDLS and CDR2 YYNGEE. The ends lost 2 bases at V and 10 bases at J; junction bases unmatched: 5. The CDR3 totals 13 residues. CDR3 bases: TGTGCCAGCAGCGTGGGACAGATGGGAAAACTGTTTTTT. This translates into CASSVGQMGKLFF.

This chain links TRBV6-5 with TRBJ1-1; 7 nucleotides match TRBD1. CDR3 size: 15 residues. The J segment lost 0 bases and the V segment lost 4 bases, leaving 5 bases of the junction unmatched. Germline-derived CDR1 and CDR2 are MNHEY and SVGAGI. CDR3 DNA: TGTGCCAGCAGTTCGAACGGACAGGTGAACACTGAAGCTTTCTTT. Translation gives CASSSNGQVNTEAFF.

This chain connects TRBV24-1 to TRBJ2-1, with 7 bases that match TRBD2. The CDR3 has 14 amino acids. CDR1 is KGHDR and CDR2 is SFDVKD in the germline V gene. Trimming removed 1 base from V and 7 bases from J; junction bases left unmatched: 3. CDR3 loop: CATSDLRGVNEQFF. The CDR3 DNA reads as TGTGCCACCAGTGATTTACGGGGGGTGAATGAGCAGTTCTTC.

The chain combines TRBV19 with TRBJ1-2; D is ambiguous. V lost 3 bases to trimming and J lost 0 bases, with 5 bases between them. The CDR3 consists of 13 residues. In germline, CDR1 is LNHDA, CDR2 SQIVND (reference sequence). The CDR3 protein is CASSMRANYGYTF. The CDR3 DNA sequence: TGTGCCAGTAGTATGAGAGCTAACTATGGCTACACCTTC. Full variable domain (rest looked up from reference TRBV19 and TRBJ1-2): DGGITQSPKYLFRKEGQNVTLSCEQNLNHDAMYWYRQDPGQGLRLIYYSQIVNDFQKGDIAEGYSVSREKKESFPLTVTSAQKNPTAFYLCASSMRANYGYTFGSGTRLTVV.

The chain joins TRBV28 to TRBJ2-1; D unclear. V lost 6 bases and J lost 8, with 17 bases in between. Germline V gene data show CDR1 as MDHEN and CDR2 as SYDVKM. The CDR3 totals 14 residues. The CDR3 DNA sequence: TGTGCCAGCAGCCGCCCCTACCTATTGGATGAGCAGTTCTTC. This encodes CASSRPYLLDEQFF. Looking up the rest from reference TRBV28 and TRBJ2-1 gives the full variable domain: DVKVTQSSRYLVKRTGEKVFLECVQDMDHENMFWYRQDPGLGLRLIYFSYDVKMKEKGDIPEGYSVSREKKERFSLILESASTNQTSMYLCASSRPYLLDEQFFGPGTRLTVL.

The V gene is TRBV5-1, the J gene TRBJ2-1, with a weak D call TRBD2 (5 bases). Per the germline V gene, CDR1 is SGHRS and CDR2 is YFSETQ. The CDR3 has 14 residues. With 0 bases removed from V and 9 bases from J, the gap between germline ends came to 13 bases. The CDR3 DNA is TGCGCCAGCAGCTTGGAGGCTAGCAAGAGTGAGCAGTTCTTC. Residues: CASSLEASKSEQFF.

This clone has a single count. The rearrangement uses TRBV5-4 and TRBJ2-3, with D perhaps TRBD2 (6 bases). CDR1 is SGHNT, CDR2 YYREEE, per germline (reference sequence). This CDR3 comprises 13 residues. Trimming left V 10 bases short and J 5 bases short, with 17 bases between. The CDR3, as DNA: TGTGCCCTGGAGAGCGGGTCGGGAGATACGCAGTATTTT. Encoded protein: CALESGSGDTQYF.

The chain uses TRBV15 and TRBJ2-3, with TRBD2 identical over 7 bases. CDR3 length: 14 residues. Per germline, CDR1 LNHNV and CDR2 YYDKDF (reference sequence). Trimming took 2 bases from V and 4 from J; bases not matched to a gene: 3. For the CDR3, the DNA is TGTGCCACCAGCAGACGGCGGGAGTCAGATACGCAGTATTTT. It specifies CATSRRRESDTQYF.

The chain recombines TRBV2 with TRBJ2-1; TRBD2 matches at 8 bases. Germline-derived CDR1 and CDR2 are SNHLY and FYNNEI. The CDR3 covers 15 residues. V was pared by 6 bases and J by 9 bases, with 13 bases of the junction left unmatched. The CDR3 DNA reads TGTGCCAGCAGCGGTCCGGGGGGGGTACCCGGTGAGCAGTTCTTC. Its translation: CASSGPGGVPGEQFF.

The chain links TRBV27 to TRBJ2-7, with 9 positions matching TRBD1. The trim removed 6 bases at V and 4 bases at J, leaving 4 bases unmatched. This CDR3 is 13 amino acids long. The germline gives CDR1 MNHEY, CDR2 SMNVEV (reference sequence). The DNA for the CDR3 is TGTGCCAGCAGCCCAGGACAGGGGTACGAGCAGTACTTC. Translated, it gives CASSPGQGYEQYF.

The rearrangement links TRBV5-6 to TRBJ2-7, with 7 bases fitting TRBD2. Trimming took 1 base from V and 3 from J; bases not matched to a gene: 4. Germline CDR1 is SGHDT and CDR2 is YYEEEE. The CDR3 consists of 14 residues. The DNA of the CDR3 is TGTGCCAGCAGCTTGTACGGGGACTACTACGAGCAGTACTTC. Its translation: CASSLYGDYYEQYF. The full variable domain, its missing parts supplied by reference TRBV5-6 and TRBJ2-7, is DAGVTQSPTHLIKTRGQQVTLRCSPKSGHDTVSWYQQALGQGPQFIFQYYEEEERQRGNFPDRFSGHQFPNYSSELNVNALLLGDSALYLCASSLYGDYYEQYFGPGTRLTVT.

The chain links TRBV30 to TRBJ2-7; the D gene is possibly TRBD1 (6 bases). The V gene's germline CDR1 is GTSNPN and CDR2 SVGIG (reference sequence). Trimming took off 5 bases at V and 0 bases at J, with 8 bases between the two ends. The CDR3 sequence is 12 residues long. CDR3 loop: CAWEQGSYEQYF. CDR3 coding DNA: TGTGCCTGGGAACAGGGCTCCTACGAGCAGTACTTC.